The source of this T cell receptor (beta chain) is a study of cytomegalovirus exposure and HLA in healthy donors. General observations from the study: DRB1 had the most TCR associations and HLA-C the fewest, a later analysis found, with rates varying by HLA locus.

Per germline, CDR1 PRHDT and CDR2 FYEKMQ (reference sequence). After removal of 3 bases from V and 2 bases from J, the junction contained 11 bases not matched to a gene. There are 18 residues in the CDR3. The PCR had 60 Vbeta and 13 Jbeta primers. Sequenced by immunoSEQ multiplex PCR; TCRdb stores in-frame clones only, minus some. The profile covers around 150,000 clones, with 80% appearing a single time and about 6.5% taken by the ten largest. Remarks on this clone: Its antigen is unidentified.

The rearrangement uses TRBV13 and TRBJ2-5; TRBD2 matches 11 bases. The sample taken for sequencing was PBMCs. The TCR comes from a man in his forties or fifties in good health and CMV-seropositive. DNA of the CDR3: TGTGCCAGCAGCTTCTTGCCCTTTACTAGCGGGGGACAAGAGACCCAGTACTTC. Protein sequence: CASSFLPFTSGGQETQYF.